The 5 T cell receptor beta chains listed next were all sequenced from one sample in a study of blood T cell repertoires in COVID-19. Libraries were prepared by immunoSEQ multiplex PCR; TCRdb keeps only in-frame clonotypes and omits some of them. The sample holds 75,000 to 100,000 clones, roughly 91% seen once. The sequenced sample consisted of peripheral blood. The receptors shown here come from a woman of 80 years or more with acute or convalescent COVID-19.

This chain connects TRBV11-2 to TRBJ1-2; D call uncertain. The CDR3 has 13 amino acids. V lost 5 bases and J lost 4, with 11 bases in between. Germline V gene data show CDR1 as SGHAT and CDR2 as FQNNGV. CDR3 amino acids: CASSPRSPYGYTF. The CDR3 DNA sequence: TGTGCCAGCAGCCCACGCAGTCCCTATGGCTACACCTTC. Combining the CDR3 with reference TRBV11-2 and TRBJ1-2 gives the whole variable domain EAGVAQSPRYKIIEKRQSVAFWCNPISGHATLYWYQQILGQGPKLLIQFQNNGVVDDSQLPKDRFSAERLKGVDSTLKIQPAKLEDSAVYLCASSPRSPYGYTFGSGTRLTVV.

This sequence joins TRBV4-3 and TRBJ2-2; maybe TRBD2 (6 bases). Looked up from germline, CDR1 is LGHNA and CDR2 is YSLEER. The CDR3 spans 13 residues. V was cut by 0 bases and J by 8 bases, with 7 bases left in between. The CDR3 region is CASSQEEGGELFF. In DNA, the CDR3 is TGCGCCAGCAGCCAAGAGGAGGGGGGGGAGCTGTTTTTT.

The genes are TRBV20-1 and TRBJ2-1; D ambiguous. This CDR3 has 11 amino acids. CDR1 is DFQATT, CDR2 SNEGSKA, per germline (reference sequence). Trimming took 3 bases from V and 7 from J, leaving 7 bases between them. CDR3: CSASRRNEQFF. CDR3 coding DNA: TGCAGTGCTAGTCGCAGGAATGAGCAGTTCTTC.

This clone was observed a few times. The chain couples TRBV3-1 (or the pseudogene TRBV3-2) to TRBJ2-3, with 10 bases that match TRBD1. The CDR3 is 16 amino acids. V lost 1 base and J lost 5; bases outside the gene matches: 6. The germline V gene has CDR1 LGHDT and CDR2 YNNKEL (reference sequence). DNA of the CDR3: TGTGCCAGCAGCCAAGGGACAGGGGGGCGCGGAGATACGCAGTATTTT. Amino acid sequence: CASSQGTGGRGDTQYF.

This chain uses TRBV15 with TRBJ1-2; D is unresolved. The V and J ends lost 0 bases and 3 bases respectively, with 8 bases between them. The CDR3 is 14 residues long. From germline, CDR1 is LNHNV and CDR2 YYDKDF (reference sequence). CDR3 in amino acids: CATSRERRDYGYTF. The CDR3 bases are TGTGCCACCAGCAGAGAAAGGAGGGACTATGGCTACACCTTC.